This T cell receptor beta chain was recorded in a study of blood T cell repertoires in COVID-19. Study-wide background: Donors in the United States, Italy and Spain gave samples during acute or convalescent COVID-19. PBMCs, B-cell-depleted T cells, or T cells provided the cDNA or gDNA that made up the material.

As originally analysed: Amplification of reference gene primers provided the estimated nucleated cell counts. The data were produced by immunoSEQ multiplex PCR, yet TCRdb's version contains in-frame clones alone and is incomplete. D and trimming were read from the DNA, whereas the V and J calls and clone size are those reported in that table. The sample contains more than 100,000 clones, roughly 85% of which appear only once. Trimming at V came to 10 bases and at J to 1 base, leaving 8 bases not matched to a gene. The germline V gene encodes CDR1 WNHNN and CDR2 SYGVQD (reference sequence). This CDR3 has 15 amino acids.

The chain has TRBV10-1 and TRBJ2-3, with 10 bases identical to TRBD2. The sequence was collected from a man aged 45-65 years in a cohort sampled during active COVID-19. Sequencing input: peripheral blood. CDR3 coding DNA: TGCGCCACCTCCAGTAGCGGGGGGCGCACAGATACGCAGTATTTT. Translation: CATSSSGGRTDTQYF.